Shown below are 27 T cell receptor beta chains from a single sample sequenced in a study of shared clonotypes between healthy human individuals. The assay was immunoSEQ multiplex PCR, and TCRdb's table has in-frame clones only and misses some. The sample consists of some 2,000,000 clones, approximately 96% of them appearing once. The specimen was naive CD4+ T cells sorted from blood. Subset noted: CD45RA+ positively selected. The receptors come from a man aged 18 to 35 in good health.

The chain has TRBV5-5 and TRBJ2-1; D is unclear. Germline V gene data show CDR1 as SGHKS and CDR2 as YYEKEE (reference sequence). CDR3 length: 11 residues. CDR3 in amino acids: CATSWRNEQFF. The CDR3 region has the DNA TGTGCAACCTCTTGGCGGAATGAGCAGTTCTTC.

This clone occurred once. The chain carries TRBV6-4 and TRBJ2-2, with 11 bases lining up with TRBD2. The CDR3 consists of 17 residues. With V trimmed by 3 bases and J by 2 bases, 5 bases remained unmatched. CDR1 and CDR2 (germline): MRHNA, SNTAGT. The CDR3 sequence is CASSDLGLADNTGELFF. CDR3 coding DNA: TGTGCCAGCAGTGATTTGGGACTAGCGGATAACACCGGGGAGCTGTTTTTT.

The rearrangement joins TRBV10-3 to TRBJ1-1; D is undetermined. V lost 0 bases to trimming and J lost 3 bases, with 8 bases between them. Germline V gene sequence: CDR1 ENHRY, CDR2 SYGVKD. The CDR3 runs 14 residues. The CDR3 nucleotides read TGTGCCATCAGTGAGTCGTCCACGGACACTGAAGCTTTCTTT. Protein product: CAISESSTDTEAFF.

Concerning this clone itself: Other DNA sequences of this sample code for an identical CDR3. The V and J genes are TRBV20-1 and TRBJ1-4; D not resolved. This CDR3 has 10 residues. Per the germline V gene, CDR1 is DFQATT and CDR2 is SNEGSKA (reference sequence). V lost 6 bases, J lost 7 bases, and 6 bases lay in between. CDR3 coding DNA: TGCAGTGCCCCAGGTGAAAAACTGTTTTTT. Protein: CSAPGEKLFF.

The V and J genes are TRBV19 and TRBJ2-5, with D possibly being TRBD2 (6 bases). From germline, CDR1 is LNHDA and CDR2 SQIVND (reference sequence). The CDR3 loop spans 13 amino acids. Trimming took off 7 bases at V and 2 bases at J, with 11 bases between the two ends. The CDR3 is CASNSGLQETQYF. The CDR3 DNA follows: TGTGCCAGTAATTCGGGACTTCAAGAGACCCAGTACTTC.

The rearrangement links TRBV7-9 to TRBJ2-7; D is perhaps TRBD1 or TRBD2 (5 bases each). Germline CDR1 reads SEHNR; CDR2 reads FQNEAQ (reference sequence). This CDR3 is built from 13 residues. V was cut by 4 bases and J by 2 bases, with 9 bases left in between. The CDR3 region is CASSSQGPYEQYF. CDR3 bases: TGTGCCAGCAGCTCCCAGGGACCCTACGAGCAGTACTTC. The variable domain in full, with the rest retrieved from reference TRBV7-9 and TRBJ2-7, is DTGVSQNPRHKITKRGQNVTFRCDPISEHNRLYWYRQTLGQGPEFLTYFQNEAQLEKSRLLSDRFSAERPKGSFSTLEIQRTEQGDSAMYLCASSSQGPYEQYFGPGTRLTVT.

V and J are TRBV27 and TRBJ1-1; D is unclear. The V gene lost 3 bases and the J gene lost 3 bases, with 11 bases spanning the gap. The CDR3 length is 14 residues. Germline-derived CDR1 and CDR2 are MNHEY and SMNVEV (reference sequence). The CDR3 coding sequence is TGTGCCAGCAGTTTCTCCAGACAAGACACTGAAGCTTTCTTT. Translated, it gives CASSFSRQDTEAFF.

The CDR3 DNA reads as TGCGCCAGCAGCTTAGGGGGCGTCCAAGATGGAAAACTGTTTTTT. Its translation: CASSLGGVQDGKLFF. The chain employs TRBV5-1 and TRBJ1-4, with 7 bases matching TRBD1. The germline V gene has CDR1 SGHRS and CDR2 YFSETQ. This CDR3 region has 15 residues. J gave up 10 bases and V 2 bases, and 11 bases lay outside the gene matches.

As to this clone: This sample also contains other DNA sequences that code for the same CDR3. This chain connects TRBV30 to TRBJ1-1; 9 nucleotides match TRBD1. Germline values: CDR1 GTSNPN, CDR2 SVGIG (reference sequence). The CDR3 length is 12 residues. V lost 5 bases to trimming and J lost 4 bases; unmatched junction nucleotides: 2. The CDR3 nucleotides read TGTGCCTGGGACAGGGGGAGCACTGAAGCTTTCTTT. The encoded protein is CAWDRGSTEAFF. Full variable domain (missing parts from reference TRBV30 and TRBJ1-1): SQTIHQWPATLVQPVGSPLSLECTVEGTSNPNLYWYRQAAGRGLQLLFYSVGIGQISSEVPQNLSASRPQDRQFILSSKKLLLSDSGFYLCAWDRGSTEAFFGQGTRLTVV.

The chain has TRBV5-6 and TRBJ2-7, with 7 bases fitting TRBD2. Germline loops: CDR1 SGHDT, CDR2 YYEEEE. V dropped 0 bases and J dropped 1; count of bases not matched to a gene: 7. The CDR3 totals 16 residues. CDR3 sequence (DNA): TGTGCCAGCAGCTTGGTTGGCCCGGGAGGATCCTACGAGCAGTACTTC. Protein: CASSLVGPGGSYEQYF. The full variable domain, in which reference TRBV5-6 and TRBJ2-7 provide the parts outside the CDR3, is DAGVTQSPTHLIKTRGQQVTLRCSPKSGHDTVSWYQQALGQGPQFIFQYYEEEERQRGNFPDRFSGHQFPNYSSELNVNALLLGDSALYLCASSLVGPGGSYEQYFGPGTRLTVT.

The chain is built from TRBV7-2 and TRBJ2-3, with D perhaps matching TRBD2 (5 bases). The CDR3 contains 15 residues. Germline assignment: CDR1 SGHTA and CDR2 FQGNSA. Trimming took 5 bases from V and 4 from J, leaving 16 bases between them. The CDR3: CASSPEGRVADTQYF. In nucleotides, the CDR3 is TGTGCCAGCAGCCCCGAGGGTCGTGTTGCAGATACGCAGTATTTT. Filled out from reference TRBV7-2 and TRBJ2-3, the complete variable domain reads GAGVSQSPSNKVTEKGKDVELRCDPISGHTALYWYRQSLGQGLEFLIYFQGNSAPDKSGLPSDRFSAERTGGSVSTLTIQRTQQEDSAVYLCASSPEGRVADTQYFGPGTRLTVL.

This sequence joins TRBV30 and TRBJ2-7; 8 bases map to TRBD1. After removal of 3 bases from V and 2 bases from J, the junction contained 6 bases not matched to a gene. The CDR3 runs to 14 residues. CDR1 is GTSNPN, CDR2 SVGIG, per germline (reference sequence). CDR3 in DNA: TGTGCCTGGAGCTGGACAGGGACAACCTACGAGCAGTACTTC. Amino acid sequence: CAWSWTGTTYEQYF.

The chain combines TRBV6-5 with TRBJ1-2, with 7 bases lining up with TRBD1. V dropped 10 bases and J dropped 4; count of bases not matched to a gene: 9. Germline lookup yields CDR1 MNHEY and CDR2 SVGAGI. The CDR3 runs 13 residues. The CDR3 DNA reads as TGTGCCACCAAACTGGGACAGAGCTATGGCTACACCTTC. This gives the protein CATKLGQSYGYTF.

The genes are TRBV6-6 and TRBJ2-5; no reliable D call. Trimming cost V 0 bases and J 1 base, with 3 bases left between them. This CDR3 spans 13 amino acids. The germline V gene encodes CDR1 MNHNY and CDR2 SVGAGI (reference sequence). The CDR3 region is CASSYSLQETQYF. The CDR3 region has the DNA TGTGCCAGCAGTTACTCGCTCCAAGAGACCCAGTACTTC.

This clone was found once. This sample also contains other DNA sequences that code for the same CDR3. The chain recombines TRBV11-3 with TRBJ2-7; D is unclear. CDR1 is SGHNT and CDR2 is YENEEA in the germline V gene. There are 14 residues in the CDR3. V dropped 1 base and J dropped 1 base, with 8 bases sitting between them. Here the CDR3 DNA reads TGTGCCAGCAGCTTAGCTGGCGGTTCCTACGAGCAGTACTTC. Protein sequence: CASSLAGGSYEQYF.

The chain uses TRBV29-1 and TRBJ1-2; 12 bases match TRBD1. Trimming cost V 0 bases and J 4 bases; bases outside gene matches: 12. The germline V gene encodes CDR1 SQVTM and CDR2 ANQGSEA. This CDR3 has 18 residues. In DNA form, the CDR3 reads TGCAGCGTTGAAGATCCGTTGGGACAGGGGGCAGTGCGCTATGGCTACACCTTC. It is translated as CSVEDPLGQGAVRYGYTF.

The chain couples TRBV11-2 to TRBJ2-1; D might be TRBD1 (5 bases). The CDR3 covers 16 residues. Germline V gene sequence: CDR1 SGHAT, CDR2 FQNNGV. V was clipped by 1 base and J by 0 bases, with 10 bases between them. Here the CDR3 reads CASSLATGNSYNEQFF. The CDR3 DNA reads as TGTGCCAGCAGCTTAGCTACAGGCAACTCCTACAATGAGCAGTTCTTC.

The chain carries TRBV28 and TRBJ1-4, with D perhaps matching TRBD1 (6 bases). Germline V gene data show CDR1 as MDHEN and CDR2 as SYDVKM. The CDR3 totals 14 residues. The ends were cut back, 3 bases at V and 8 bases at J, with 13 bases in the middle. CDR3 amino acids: CASSLGGAEEKLFF. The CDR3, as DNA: TGTGCCAGCAGTTTGGGGGGCGCGGAGGAAAAACTGTTTTTT.

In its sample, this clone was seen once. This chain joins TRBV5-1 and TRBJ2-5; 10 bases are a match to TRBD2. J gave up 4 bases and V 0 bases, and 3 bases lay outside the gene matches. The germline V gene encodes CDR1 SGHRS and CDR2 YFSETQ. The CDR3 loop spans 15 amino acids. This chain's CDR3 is CASSLGASGRETQYF. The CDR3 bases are TGCGCCAGCAGCTTGGGAGCTAGCGGGAGAGAGACCCAGTACTTC. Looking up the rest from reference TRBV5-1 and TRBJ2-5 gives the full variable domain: KAGVTQTPRYLIKTRGQQVTLSCSPISGHRSVSWYQQTPGQGLQFLFEYFSETQRNKGNFPGRFSGRQFSNSRSEMNVSTLELGDSALYLCASSLGASGRETQYFGPGTRLLVL.

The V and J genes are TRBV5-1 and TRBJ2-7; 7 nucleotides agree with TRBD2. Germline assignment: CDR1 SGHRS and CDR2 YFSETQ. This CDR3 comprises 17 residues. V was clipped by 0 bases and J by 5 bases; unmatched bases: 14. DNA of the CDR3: TGCGCCAGCAGCTTGGAACCCCCCGGGTCTAGCGGAAACGAGCAGTACTTC. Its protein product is CASSLEPPGSSGNEQYF.

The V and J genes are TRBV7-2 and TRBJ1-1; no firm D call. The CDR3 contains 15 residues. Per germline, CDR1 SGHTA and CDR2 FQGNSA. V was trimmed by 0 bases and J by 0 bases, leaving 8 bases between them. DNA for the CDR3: TGTGCCAGCAGCTTAGCCATGACATTGAACACTGAAGCTTTCTTT. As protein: CASSLAMTLNTEAFF.

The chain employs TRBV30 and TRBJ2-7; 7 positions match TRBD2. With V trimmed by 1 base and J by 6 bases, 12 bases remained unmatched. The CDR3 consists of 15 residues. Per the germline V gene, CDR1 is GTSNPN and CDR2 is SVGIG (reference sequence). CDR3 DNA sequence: TGTGCCTGGAGTGCTTCGCTCCCGGGGGGAAGCGAGCAGTACTTC. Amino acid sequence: CAWSASLPGGSEQYF.

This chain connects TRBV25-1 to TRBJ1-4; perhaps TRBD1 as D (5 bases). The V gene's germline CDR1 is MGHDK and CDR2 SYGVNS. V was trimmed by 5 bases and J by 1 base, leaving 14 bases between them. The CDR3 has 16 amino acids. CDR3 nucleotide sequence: TGTGCCAGCAGTCCCCAAGTGGGGGGAACTAATGAAAAACTGTTTTTT. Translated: CASSPQVGGTNEKLFF.

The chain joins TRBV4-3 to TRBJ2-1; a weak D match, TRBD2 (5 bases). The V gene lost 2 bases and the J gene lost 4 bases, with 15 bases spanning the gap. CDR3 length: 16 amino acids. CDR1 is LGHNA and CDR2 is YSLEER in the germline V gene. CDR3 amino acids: CASSQSYSRGYNEQFF. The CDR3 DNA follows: TGCGCCAGCAGCCAATCATACTCGAGAGGGTACAATGAGCAGTTCTTC.

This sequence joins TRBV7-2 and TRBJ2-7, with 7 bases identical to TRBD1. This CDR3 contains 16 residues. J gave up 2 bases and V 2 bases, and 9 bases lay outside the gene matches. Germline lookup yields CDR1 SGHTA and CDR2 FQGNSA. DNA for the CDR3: TGTGCCAGCAGCTTAAGAGGACAGGCAATTACCTACGAGCAGTACTTC. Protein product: CASSLRGQAITYEQYF. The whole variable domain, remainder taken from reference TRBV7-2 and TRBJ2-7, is GAGVSQSPSNKVTEKGKDVELRCDPISGHTALYWYRQSLGQGLEFLIYFQGNSAPDKSGLPSDRFSAERTGGSVSTLTIQRTQQEDSAVYLCASSLRGQAITYEQYFGPGTRLTVT.

The CDR3 region is CASSQDAGRGSNQPQHF. For the CDR3, the DNA is TGCGCCAGCAGCCAAGACGCGGGCAGGGGTTCTAATCAGCCCCAGCATTTT. The chain employs TRBV4-1 and TRBJ1-5, with D perhaps TRBD1 (6 bases). V was clipped by 0 bases and J by 4 bases, with 16 bases between them. CDR1 is MGHRA, CDR2 YSYEKL, per germline. The CDR3 extends over 17 amino acids.

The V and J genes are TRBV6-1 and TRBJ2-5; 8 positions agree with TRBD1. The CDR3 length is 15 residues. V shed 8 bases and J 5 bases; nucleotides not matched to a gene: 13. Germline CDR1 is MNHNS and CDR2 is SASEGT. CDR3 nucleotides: TGTGCCAGCCCCCGGGGTGCAGGGGGCTCCGAGACCCAGTACTTC. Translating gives CASPRGAGGSETQYF.